This is a list of T cell receptor beta chains from one sample in a study of T cell responses to AZD1222 COVID-19 vaccine. Measured with immunoSEQ multiplex PCR; TCRdb has only the in-frame clones, and not every one. The sample comprises some 120,000 clones, about 85% of which are singletons, and over 2.5% rests with the top ten. This specimen was peripheral blood, taken 28 days after the second AZD1222 dose. These receptors were taken from an adult who received the AZD1222 COVID-19 vaccine. Both conserved end residues are trimmed from each CDR3. Fields, in order: CDR3 protein, J gene, V gene.

ASSLPTAYYGYT | TRBJ1-2 | TRBV6-2/TRBV6-3
ASSSGDAGELF | TRBJ2-2 | TRBV11-3
ASSSWGNQPQH | TRBJ1-5 | TRBV6-2/TRBV6-3
ASSGGPINTEAF | TRBJ1-1 | TRBV9
AISPGQISIYEQY | TRBJ2-7 | TRBV10-3
ASRDRGEVYGYT | TRBJ1-2 | TRBV28
ASSPRTGAPGELF | TRBJ2-2 | TRBV28
ASSPGDRGDSPLH | TRBJ1-6 | TRBV19
ASLAQMGTEAF | TRBJ1-1 | TRBV7-6
ASSLDPEQETQY | TRBJ2-5 | TRBV27
AISERVQGDTQY | TRBJ2-3 | TRBV10-3
ASRRTTNTEAF | TRBJ1-1 | TRBV6-4
ASSSGTGADGYT | TRBJ1-2 | TRBV6-4
ASSDSTGEGDTQY | TRBJ2-3 | TRBV6-4
ASKLRDTSYEQY | TRBJ2-7 | TRBV27
AISGDFGGLAGNTIY | TRBJ1-3 | TRBV10-3
ASTGTNTYEQY | TRBJ2-7 | TRBV3-1/TRBV3-2
ASRQGAQRTEAF | TRBJ1-1 | TRBV5-1
ASSLTGSGNTIY | TRBJ1-3 | TRBV7-3
ATSASTGPNSPLH | TRBJ1-6 | TRBV24-1
ASSLQGGQGMSYEQY | TRBJ2-7 | TRBV7-2
ASRDGTGINEKLF | TRBJ1-4 | TRBV2
ASSPDRGVETQY | TRBJ2-5 | TRBV5-4
ASSPLGYEQY | TRBJ2-7 | TRBV7-9
AWRGLGRTNEKLF | TRBJ1-4 | TRBV30
ATTTGLNEQF | TRBJ2-1 | TRBV19
ASSYRDGRWPQH | TRBJ1-5 | TRBV6-2/TRBV6-3
ASSPGQGAHNEQF | TRBJ2-1 | TRBV27
ASSSGDPDSNQPQH | TRBJ1-5 | TRBV5-1
ASSLQGDSPLH | TRBJ1-6 | TRBV19
AIKRGEASTDTQY | TRBJ2-3 | TRBV6-5
ASSLWGTKYNEQF | TRBJ2-1 | TRBV13
ASSTHGGLNEKLF | TRBJ1-4 | TRBV9
ASSVGRGKRGSSYEQY | TRBJ2-7 | TRBV2
ASSRIHRVPQGYGYT | TRBJ1-2 | TRBV4-3